Each of the 29 T cell receptor beta chains below was sequenced from the same sample in a study of blood T cell repertoires in COVID-19. TCRdb's table, derived via immunoSEQ multiplex PCR, lists solely in-frame clones and lacks some. The table includes about 240,000 clones, roughly four fifths detected once. Sample: peripheral blood. These TCRs come from a man aged 25-45 years who had recovered from COVID-19.

The J gene is TRBJ2-5, the V gene TRBV2; 10 positions match TRBD2. The CDR3 length is 15 residues. Germline CDR1 is SNHLY and CDR2 is FYNNEI. The trim removed 10 bases at V and 5 bases at J, leaving 13 bases unmatched. The CDR3 DNA reads TGTGCCACCACAGGGGTAGCGGGGGGTTGGGAGACCCAGTACTTC. Protein product: CATTGVAGGWETQYF.

The J gene is TRBJ2-4, the V gene TRBV2; 11 bases match TRBD2. The CDR3 contains 14 residues. The ends lost 6 bases at V and 5 bases at J; junction bases unmatched: 3. Germline CDR1 is SNHLY and CDR2 is FYNNEI. This chain's CDR3 is CASSQGLAENIQYF. CDR3 DNA sequence: TGTGCCAGCAGCCAGGGACTAGCGGAAAACATTCAGTACTTC.

The rearrangement links TRBV6-1 to TRBJ2-1; tentatively, D is TRBD2 (6 bases). V lost 0 bases and J 1 base, leaving 7 bases between the germline ends. Germline V CDR1 and CDR2: MNHNS, SASEGT. This CDR3 is 15 amino acids long. CDR3: CASSEAGGSYNEQFF. CDR3 DNA: TGTGCCAGCAGTGAAGCGGGGGGATCCTACAATGAGCAGTTCTTC.

This chain connects TRBV15 to TRBJ2-2; D is ambiguous. Germline values: CDR1 LNHNV, CDR2 YYDKDF (reference sequence). CDR3 length equals 15 residues. Trimming removed 0 bases at V and 6 bases at J, with 11 bases between. The CDR3, as DNA: TGTGCCACCAGCAGAGATCGGGTTACCGCCGGGGAGCTGTTTTTT. This encodes CATSRDRVTAGELFF.

The rearrangement links TRBV24-1 to TRBJ1-1; tentative D call: TRBD1 (6 bases). The CDR3 length is 14 residues. CDR1 KGHDR and CDR2 SFDVKD come from the germline V gene. The V and J ends lost 4 bases and 1 base respectively, with 9 bases between them. CDR3 sequence: CATSDAQGNTEAFF. The CDR3 DNA follows: TGTGCCACCAGTGACGCACAGGGGAACACTGAAGCTTTCTTT.

The chain links TRBV7-6 to TRBJ1-4; D perhaps matches TRBD1 (6 bases). Germline loops: CDR1 SGHVS, CDR2 FNYEAQ. Trimming removed 3 bases from V and 8 bases from J, with 16 bases in between. The CDR3 totals 15 residues. The DNA of the CDR3 is TGTGCCAGCAGCTTCGATACAGGGTGGTCGGAAAAACTGTTTTTT. Translated: CASSFDTGWSEKLFF.

This chain links TRBV7-9 with TRBJ1-1, with 9 bases aligning to TRBD1. The CDR3 runs 17 residues. Trimming at V came to 6 bases and at J to 1 base, leaving 12 bases not matched to a gene. The V gene's germline CDR1 is SEHNR and CDR2 FQNEAQ (reference sequence). CDR3 in DNA: TGTGCCAGCAGACCGAGGGTCCGGACAGGGGAGAACACTGAAGCTTTCTTT. Its translation: CASRPRVRTGENTEAFF.

V and J are TRBV27 and TRBJ1-6; 9 bases are a match to TRBD1. The V gene's germline CDR1 is MNHEY and CDR2 SMNVEV (reference sequence). Trimming at V came to 1 base and at J to 11 bases, leaving 12 bases not matched to a gene. This CDR3 is built from 17 residues. CDR3 DNA: TGTGCCAGCAGTTTATTTCTATCTGACAGGGGGAGGGCACCCCTCCACTTT. Amino acids: CASSLFLSDRGRAPLHF.

V usage is TRBV6-2 or TRBV6-3 and J usage is TRBJ1-4, with no clear D. The V gene's germline CDR1 is MNHEY and CDR2 SVGEGT. Deletions cut 6 bases from V and 1 base from J, with 12 bases between. The CDR3 is made up of 15 amino acids. The CDR3, as DNA: TGTGCCAGCAGCTCTAAACCTCTAACTAATGAAAAACTGTTTTTT. This gives the protein CASSSKPLTNEKLFF.

This clone was counted a few times. This sample includes further DNA sequences coding for the same CDR3. The genes are TRBV4-1 and TRBJ1-5; D not certain. Between the trimmed V and J ends, which lost 0 bases and 3 bases, there was a span of 9 bases. The CDR3 has 15 amino acids. The V gene's germline CDR1 is MGHRA and CDR2 YSYEKL. The CDR3 reads CASSQDRTVNQPQHF. In nucleotides, the CDR3 is TGCGCCAGCAGCCAAGATAGAACAGTCAATCAGCCCCAGCATTTT.

J is TRBJ2-5 and V is TRBV5-6; 7 nucleotides match TRBD2. J lost 5 bases, V lost 6 bases, and 13 bases had no gene match. This CDR3 contains 15 residues. Germline CDR1 SGHDT, CDR2 YYEEEE. The CDR3 DNA follows: TGTGCCAGCACCGACAGCCCAGCGGGGATGGAGACCCAGTACTTC. This codes for CASTDSPAGMETQYF.

The gene calls are TRBV20-1 and TRBJ2-4, with no clear D. Deletions cut 3 bases from V and 9 bases from J, with 12 bases between. CDR1 and CDR2 (germline): DFQATT, SNEGSKA (reference sequence). The CDR3 extends over 12 amino acids. CDR3 nucleotide sequence: TGCAGTGCTAGTCGGTCTGCCGGCATTCAGTACTTC. Translation gives CSASRSAGIQYF.

The chain uses TRBV6-5 and TRBJ2-5; 7 bases line up with TRBD2. V lost 6 bases and J lost 5; bases outside the gene matches: 9. CDR1 and CDR2 (germline): MNHEY, SVGAGI. The CDR3 consists of 14 residues. CDR3 sequence (DNA): TGTGCCAGCAGCGGAGGGCGGGGGTACGAGACCCAGTACTTC. It codes for CASSGGRGYETQYF.

The chain recombines TRBV18 with TRBJ2-3; TRBD2 matches at 7 bases. The J segment lost 10 bases and the V segment lost 8 bases, leaving 6 bases of the junction unmatched. This CDR3 is 11 amino acids long. The germline V gene encodes CDR1 KGHSH and CDR2 LQKENI. CDR3 protein: CASGLDAAQYF. CDR3 coding DNA: TGTGCCAGCGGACTAGACGCTGCGCAGTATTTT.

The chain couples TRBV2 to TRBJ2-7; 10 positions agree with TRBD2. CDR3 length: 15 residues. CDR1 and CDR2 (germline): SNHLY, FYNNEI. Trimming took 7 bases from V and 0 from J; bases not matched to a gene: 6. The CDR3 here is CASKPAGGDSYEQYF. The CDR3 DNA is TGTGCCAGCAAACCAGCGGGGGGGGACTCCTACGAGCAGTACTTC.

The CDR3 DNA follows: TGTGCCAGCTCACCATTCACCGGGGGGGCCTCCGGCACCGGGGAGCTGTTTTTT. Its protein product is CASSPFTGGASGTGELFF. V and J are TRBV18 and TRBJ2-2; TRBD2 matches at 8 bases. V shed 2 bases, J shed 4 bases, and the junction held 12 bases outside the gene matches. This CDR3 has 18 residues. CDR1 and CDR2 from the germline V gene are KGHSH and LQKENI.

The chain carries TRBV7-3 and TRBJ2-7; a possible D gene is TRBD2 (7 bases). The germline gives CDR1 SGHTA, CDR2 FQGTGA. V dropped 6 bases and J dropped 4 bases, with 13 bases sitting between them. This CDR3 has 13 residues. The DNA for the CDR3 is TGTGCCAGCAGTCTAGGGGGGGAATACGAGCAGTACTTC. Its translation is CASSLGGEYEQYF.

This clone was observed a few times. The chain joins TRBV19 to TRBJ2-3; 8 bases fit TRBD2. The CDR3 is 13 residues long. With V trimmed by 5 bases and J by 7 bases, 5 bases remained unmatched. Germline loops: CDR1 LNHDA, CDR2 SQIVND (reference sequence). The CDR3 DNA sequence: TGTGCCAGTAGTTTGCGGGGGGCGAATACGCAGTATTTT. Its translation: CASSLRGANTQYF. Using reference TRBV19 and TRBJ2-3 for the parts outside the CDR3, the full variable domain is DGGITQSPKYLFRKEGQNVTLSCEQNLNHDAMYWYRQDPGQGLRLIYYSQIVNDFQKGDIAEGYSVSREKKESFPLTVTSAQKNPTAFYLCASSLRGANTQYFGPGTRLTVL.

This clone was detected once. This chain connects TRBV5-5 to TRBJ1-2; TRBD1 agrees at 7 bases. The V segment lost 4 bases and the J segment 5 bases; nucleotides outside the gene matches: 5. Germline V gives CDR1 SGHKS, CDR2 YYEKEE (reference sequence). The CDR3 consists of 13 residues. Written as DNA, the CDR3 is TGTGCCAGCAGCGAGGAGACAGGGTATGGCTACACCTTC. Translating gives CASSEETGYGYTF.

This clone was counted a few times. This chain links TRBV5-1 with TRBJ1-6; D gene uncertain. Trimming took off 2 bases at V and 7 bases at J, with 16 bases between the two ends. The CDR3 has 16 amino acids. Germline V gene sequence: CDR1 SGHRS, CDR2 YFSETQ. The CDR3 loop reads CASSFRAGGGNSPLHF. The CDR3 nucleotides read TGCGCCAGCAGCTTTAGGGCTGGTGGAGGGAATTCACCCCTCCACTTT. Looking up the rest from reference TRBV5-1 and TRBJ1-6 gives the full variable domain: KAGVTQTPRYLIKTRGQQVTLSCSPISGHRSVSWYQQTPGQGLQFLFEYFSETQRNKGNFPGRFSGRQFSNSRSEMNVSTLELGDSALYLCASSFRAGGGNSPLHFGNGTRLTVT.

The chain has TRBV29-1 and TRBJ2-3; TRBD2 matches 10 bases. The V segment lost 3 bases and the J segment 0 bases; nucleotides outside the gene matches: 6. Germline V lookup: CDR1 SQVTM, CDR2 ANQGSEA. CDR3 size: 16 residues. CDR3 in amino acids: CSVEGGAGGSTDTQYF. The CDR3 nucleotides are TGCAGCGTTGAGGGAGGAGCGGGGGGGAGCACAGATACGCAGTATTTT.

This chain uses TRBV4-2 with TRBJ1-1, with D perhaps matching TRBD1 (5 bases). The CDR3 spans 16 residues. Germline values: CDR1 LGHNA, CDR2 YNFKEQ. Deletions cut 0 bases from V and 5 bases from J, with 16 bases between. CDR3 nucleotides: TGTGCCAGCAGCCAAGATCTTGTGCAGGGAAGGACTGAAGCTTTCTTT. It yields the protein CASSQDLVQGRTEAFF.

V and J are TRBV11-2 and TRBJ2-5, with a weak D call TRBD2 (5 bases). The germline CDR1 and CDR2 sequences are SGHAT and FQNNGV. The CDR3 runs to 14 residues. V lost 5 bases and J 7 bases, leaving 17 bases between the germline ends. In DNA, the CDR3 is TGTGCCAGCAGCCCCGGACTCCGAAGCGGGACCCAGTACTTC. It translates to CASSPGLRSGTQYF.

This rearrangement joins TRBV6-2 or TRBV6-3 to TRBJ1-5; D gene unclear. The germline CDR1 and CDR2 sequences are MNHEY and SVGEGT. The CDR3 is 14 residues long. Trimming shortened V by 6 bases and J by 4 bases, and 13 bases separated the two germline ends. CDR3: CASSQLRLNQPQHF. DNA of the CDR3: TGTGCCAGCAGCCAGCTCAGGTTGAATCAGCCCCAGCATTTT.

The chain couples TRBV7-9 to TRBJ1-4; the D gene is possibly TRBD1 (6 bases). Germline assignment: CDR1 SEHNR and CDR2 FQNEAQ (reference sequence). Trimming cost V 6 bases and J 0 bases, with 11 bases left between them. This CDR3 is 15 amino acids long. For the CDR3, the DNA is TGTGCCAGCAGTTACCAGGGGACAACTAATGAAAAACTGTTTTTT. This translates into CASSYQGTTNEKLFF.

V is TRBV7-9 and J is TRBJ1-6, with 8 bases fitting TRBD1. The CDR3 runs 15 residues. Unmatched junction bases numbered 7, after V lost 5 bases and J lost 7 bases. Germline CDR1 and CDR2: SEHNR and FQNEAQ (reference sequence). The CDR3 DNA is TGTGCCAGCAGCCCGCTCACAGGGGGGAATTCACCCCTCCACTTT. It is translated as CASSPLTGGNSPLHF.

This chain's CDR3 is CASSLNAGNTEAFF. The CDR3 DNA is TGTGCCAGCAGCTTAAATGCGGGGAACACTGAAGCTTTCTTT. The chain uses TRBV7-3 and TRBJ1-1; D is undetermined. V lost 1 base, J lost 1 base, and 7 bases lay in between. CDR3 length: 14 amino acids. Per germline, CDR1 SGHTA and CDR2 FQGTGA. Supplemented by reference TRBV7-3 and TRBJ1-1, the full variable domain reads GAGVSQTPSNKVTEKGKYVELRCDPISGHTALYWYRQSLGQGPEFLIYFQGTGAADDSGLPNDRFFAVRPEGSVSTLKIQRTERGDSAVYLCASSLNAGNTEAFFGQGTRLTVV.

The chain joins TRBV2 to TRBJ2-3, with D maybe TRBD2 (7 bases). Trimming took 0 bases from V and 6 from J, leaving 16 bases between them. This CDR3 is built from 16 residues. Germline CDR1 reads SNHLY; CDR2 reads FYNNEI. The CDR3 spells CASSEAGGPVSDTQYF. DNA for the CDR3: TGTGCCAGCAGTGAAGCGGGGGGGCCTGTATCGGATACGCAGTATTTT.

The J gene is TRBJ1-6, the V gene TRBV19; tentative D call: TRBD1 (5 bases). Germline V lookup: CDR1 LNHDA, CDR2 SQIVND (reference sequence). The CDR3 contains 13 residues. Trimming shortened V by 6 bases and J by 7 bases, and 10 bases separated the two germline ends. The CDR3 spells CASSGRVNSPLHF. The CDR3 region has the DNA TGTGCCAGTAGCGGCAGGGTGAATTCACCCCTCCACTTT.